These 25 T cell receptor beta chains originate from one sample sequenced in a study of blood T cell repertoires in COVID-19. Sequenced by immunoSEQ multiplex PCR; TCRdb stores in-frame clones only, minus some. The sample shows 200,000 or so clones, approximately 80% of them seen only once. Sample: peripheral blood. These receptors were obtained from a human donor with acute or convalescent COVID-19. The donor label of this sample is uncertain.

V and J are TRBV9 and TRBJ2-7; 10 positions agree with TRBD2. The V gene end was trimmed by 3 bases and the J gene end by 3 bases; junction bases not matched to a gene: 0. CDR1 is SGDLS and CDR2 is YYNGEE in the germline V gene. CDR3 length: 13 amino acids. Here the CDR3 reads CASSGTSGYEQYF. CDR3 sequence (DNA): TGTGCCAGCAGCGGGACTAGCGGCTACGAGCAGTACTTC.

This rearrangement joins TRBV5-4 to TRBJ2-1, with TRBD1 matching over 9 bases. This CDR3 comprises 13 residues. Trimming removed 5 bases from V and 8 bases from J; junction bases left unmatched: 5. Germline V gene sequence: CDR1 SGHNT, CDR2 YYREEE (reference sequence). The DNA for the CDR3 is TGTGCCAGCAGTTCGTACAGGGGGCATGAGCAGTTCTTC. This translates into CASSSYRGHEQFF.

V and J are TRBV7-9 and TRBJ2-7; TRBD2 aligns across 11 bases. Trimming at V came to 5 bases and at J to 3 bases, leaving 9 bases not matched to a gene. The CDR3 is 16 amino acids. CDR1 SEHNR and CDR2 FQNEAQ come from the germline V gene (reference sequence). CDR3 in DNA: TGTGCCAGCAGCCCGGACGAGGGACTAGCGGTCTACGAGCAGTACTTC. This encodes CASSPDEGLAVYEQYF.

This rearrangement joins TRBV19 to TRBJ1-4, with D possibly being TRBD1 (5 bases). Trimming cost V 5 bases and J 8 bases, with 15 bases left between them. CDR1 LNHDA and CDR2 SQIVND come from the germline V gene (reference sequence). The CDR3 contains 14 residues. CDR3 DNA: TGTGCCAGTAGTTCACGAAGGGCAGGGGAAAAACTGTTTTTT. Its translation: CASSSRRAGEKLFF.

CDR3 DNA: TGTGCCATCAGGGGGGGGAAGAGCTCCTACAATGAGCAGTTCTTC. Translated, it gives CAIRGGKSSYNEQFF. V and J are TRBV10-3 and TRBJ2-1, with 7 positions matching TRBD2. The V segment lost 6 bases and the J segment 0 bases; nucleotides outside the gene matches: 5. Germline V gene lookup returns CDR1 ENHRY and CDR2 SYGVKD. This CDR3 contains 15 residues.

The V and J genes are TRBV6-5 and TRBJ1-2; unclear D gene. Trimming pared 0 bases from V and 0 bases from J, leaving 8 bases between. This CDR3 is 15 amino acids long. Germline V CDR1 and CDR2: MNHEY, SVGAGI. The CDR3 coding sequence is TGTGCCAGCAGTTACTCCGGAGGGACTAACTATGGCTACACCTTC. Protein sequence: CASSYSGGTNYGYTF.

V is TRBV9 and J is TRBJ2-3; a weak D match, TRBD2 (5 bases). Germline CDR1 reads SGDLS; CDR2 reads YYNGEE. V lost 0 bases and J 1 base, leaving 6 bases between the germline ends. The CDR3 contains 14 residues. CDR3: CASSVDGGTDTQYF. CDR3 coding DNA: TGTGCCAGCAGCGTAGACGGGGGCACAGATACGCAGTATTTT.

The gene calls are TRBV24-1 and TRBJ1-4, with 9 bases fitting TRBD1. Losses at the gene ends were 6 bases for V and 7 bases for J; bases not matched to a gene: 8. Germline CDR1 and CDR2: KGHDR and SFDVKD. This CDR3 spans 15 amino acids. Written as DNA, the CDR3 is TGTGCCACCAGTCCCGCCGGGACAGGGACTGAAAAACTGTTTTTT. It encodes CATSPAGTGTEKLFF.

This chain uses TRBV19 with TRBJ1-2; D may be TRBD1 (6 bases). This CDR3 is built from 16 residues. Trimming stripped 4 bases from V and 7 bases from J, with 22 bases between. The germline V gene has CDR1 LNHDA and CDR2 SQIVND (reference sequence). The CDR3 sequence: CASSTRFGGGLLGYTF. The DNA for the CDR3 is TGTGCCAGTAGTACCCGATTTGGGGGGGGCCTCCTTGGCTACACCTTC.

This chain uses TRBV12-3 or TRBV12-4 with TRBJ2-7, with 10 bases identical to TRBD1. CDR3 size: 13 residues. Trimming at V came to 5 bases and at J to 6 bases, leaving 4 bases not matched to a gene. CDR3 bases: TGTGCCAGCAGTCCCGGACAGGGGGGCGAGCAGTACTTC. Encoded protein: CASSPGQGGEQYF.

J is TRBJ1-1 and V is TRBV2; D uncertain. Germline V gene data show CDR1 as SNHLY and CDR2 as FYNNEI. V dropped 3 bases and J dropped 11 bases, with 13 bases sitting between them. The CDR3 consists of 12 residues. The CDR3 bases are TGTGCCAGCAGTGAGAGCGGGGTAGTGGCTTTCTTT. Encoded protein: CASSESGVVAFF.

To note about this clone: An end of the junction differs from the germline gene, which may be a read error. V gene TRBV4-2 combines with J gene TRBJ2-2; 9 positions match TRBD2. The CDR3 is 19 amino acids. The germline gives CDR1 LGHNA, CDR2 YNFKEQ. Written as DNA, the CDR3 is TGTGCCAGCAGTCAAGATATCGGACTAGCGACCGCGAACACCGGGGAGCTGTTTTTT. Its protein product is CASSQDIGLATANTGELFF.

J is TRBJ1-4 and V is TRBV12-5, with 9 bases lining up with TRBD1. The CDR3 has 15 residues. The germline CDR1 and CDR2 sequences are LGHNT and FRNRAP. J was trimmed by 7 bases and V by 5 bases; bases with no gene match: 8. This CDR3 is CASGLGQGSFEKLFF. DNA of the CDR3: TGTGCTAGTGGTCTCGGACAGGGGAGCTTTGAAAAACTGTTTTTT. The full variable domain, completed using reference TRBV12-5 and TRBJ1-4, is DARVTQTPRHKVTEMGQEVTMRCQPILGHNTVFWYRQTMMQGLELLAYFRNRAPLDDSGMPKDRFSAEMPDATLATLKIQPSEPRDSAVYFCASGLGQGSFEKLFFGSGTQLSVL.

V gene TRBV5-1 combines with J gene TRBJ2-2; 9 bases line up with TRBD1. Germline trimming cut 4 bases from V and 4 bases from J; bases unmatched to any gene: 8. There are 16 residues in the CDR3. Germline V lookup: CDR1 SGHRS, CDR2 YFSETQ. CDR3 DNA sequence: TGCGCCAGCAGCCCGAGGACAGGGGTGGGCACCGGGGAGCTGTTTTTT. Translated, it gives CASSPRTGVGTGELFF.

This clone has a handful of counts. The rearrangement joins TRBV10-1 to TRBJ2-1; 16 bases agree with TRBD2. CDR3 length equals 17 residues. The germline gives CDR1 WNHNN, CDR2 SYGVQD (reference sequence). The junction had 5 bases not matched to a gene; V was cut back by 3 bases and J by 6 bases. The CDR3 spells CASSEPGLAGGPNEQFF. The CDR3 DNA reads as TGCGCCAGCAGTGAACCGGGACTAGCGGGAGGGCCCAATGAGCAGTTCTTC.

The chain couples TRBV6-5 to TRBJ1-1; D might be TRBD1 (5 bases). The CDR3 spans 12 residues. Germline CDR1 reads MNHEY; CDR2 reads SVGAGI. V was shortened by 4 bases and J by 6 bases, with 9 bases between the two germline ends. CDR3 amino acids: CASSSRGAEAFF. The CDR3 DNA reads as TGTGCCAGCAGTTCCCGGGGGGCTGAAGCTTTCTTT.

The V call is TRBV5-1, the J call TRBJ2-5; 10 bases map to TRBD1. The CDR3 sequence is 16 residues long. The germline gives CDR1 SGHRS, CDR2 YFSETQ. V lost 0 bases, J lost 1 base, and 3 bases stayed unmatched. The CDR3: CASSLGQGAPQETQYF. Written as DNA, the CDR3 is TGCGCCAGCAGCTTGGGACAGGGGGCCCCCCAAGAGACCCAGTACTTC.

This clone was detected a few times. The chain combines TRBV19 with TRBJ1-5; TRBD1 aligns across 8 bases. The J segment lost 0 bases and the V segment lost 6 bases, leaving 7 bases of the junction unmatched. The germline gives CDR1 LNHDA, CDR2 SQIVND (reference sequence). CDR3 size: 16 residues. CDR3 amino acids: CASRSRDRNSNQPQHF. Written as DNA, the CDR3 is TGTGCCAGTAGATCGAGGGACAGGAATAGCAATCAGCCCCAGCATTTT.

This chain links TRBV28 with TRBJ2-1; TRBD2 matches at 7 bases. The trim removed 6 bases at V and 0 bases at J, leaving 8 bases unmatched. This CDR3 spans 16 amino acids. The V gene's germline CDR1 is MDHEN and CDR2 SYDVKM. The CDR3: CASSPPSGSSYNEQFF. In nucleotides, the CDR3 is TGTGCCAGCAGCCCACCTAGCGGCAGCTCCTACAATGAGCAGTTCTTC.

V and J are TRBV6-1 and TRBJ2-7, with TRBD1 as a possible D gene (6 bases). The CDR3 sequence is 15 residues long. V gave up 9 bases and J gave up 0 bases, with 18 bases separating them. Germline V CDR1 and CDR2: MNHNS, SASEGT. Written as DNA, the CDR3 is TGTGCCAGTGGTGGGCCGGGACAAAACTCCTACGAGCAGTACTTC. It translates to CASGGPGQNSYEQYF.

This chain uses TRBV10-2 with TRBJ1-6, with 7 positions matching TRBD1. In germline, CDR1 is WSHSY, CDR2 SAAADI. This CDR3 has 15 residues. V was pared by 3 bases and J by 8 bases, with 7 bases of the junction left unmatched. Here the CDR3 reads CASSEGFRGDSPLHF. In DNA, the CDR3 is TGCGCCAGCAGTGAAGGGTTCAGGGGGGATTCACCCCTCCACTTT.

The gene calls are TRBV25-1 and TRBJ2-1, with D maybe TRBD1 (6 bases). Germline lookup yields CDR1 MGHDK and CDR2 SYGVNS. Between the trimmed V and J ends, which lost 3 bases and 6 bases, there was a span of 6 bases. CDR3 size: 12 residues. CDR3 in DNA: TGTGCCAGCAGTGACAGGGGCAATGAGCAGTTCTTC. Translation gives CASSDRGNEQFF.

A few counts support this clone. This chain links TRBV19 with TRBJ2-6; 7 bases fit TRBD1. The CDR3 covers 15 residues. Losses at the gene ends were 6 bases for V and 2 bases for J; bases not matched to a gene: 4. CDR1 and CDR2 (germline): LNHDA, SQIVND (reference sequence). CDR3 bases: TGTGCCAGTAGCCCAGGGACAGCTGGGGCCAACGTCCTGACTTTC. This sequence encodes CASSPGTAGANVLTF.

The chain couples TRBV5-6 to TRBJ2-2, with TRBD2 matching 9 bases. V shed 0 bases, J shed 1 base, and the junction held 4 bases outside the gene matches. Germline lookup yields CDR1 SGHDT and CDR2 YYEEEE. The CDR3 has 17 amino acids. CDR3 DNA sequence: TGTGCCAGCAGCTTGGCTGGACTAGCGAAGAACACCGGGGAGCTGTTTTTT. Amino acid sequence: CASSLAGLAKNTGELFF.

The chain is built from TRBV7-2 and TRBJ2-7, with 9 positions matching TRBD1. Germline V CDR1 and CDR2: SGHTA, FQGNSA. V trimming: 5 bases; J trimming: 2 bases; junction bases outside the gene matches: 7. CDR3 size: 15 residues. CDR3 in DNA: TGTGCCAGCAGCGACCGGGACAGGGTTGCCTACGAGCAGTACTTC. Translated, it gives CASSDRDRVAYEQYF.